Below are 6 T cell receptor beta chains sequenced from a single sample in a study of graft-versus-host responses after intestinal transplantation. Antigens for these TCRs are unknown. Sequencing used immunoSEQ multiplex PCR; TCRdb keeps in-frame clones, though not all of them. The table has over 100,000 clones, approximately 92% seen once. This specimen consisted of unstimulated CD4+ T cells sorted from spleen or lymph node cells, obtained before intestinal transplant. These receptors were taken from a human donor who received an intestinal transplant.

The J gene is TRBJ2-1, the V gene TRBV5-1; D is ambiguous. Germline V lookup: CDR1 SGHRS, CDR2 YFSETQ. Trimming stripped 2 bases from V and 0 bases from J, with 6 bases between. The CDR3 sequence is 14 residues long. CDR3 sequence: CASSLPASYNEQFF. CDR3 nucleotides: TGCGCCAGCAGCTTACCGGCCTCCTACAATGAGCAGTTCTTC.

This chain joins TRBV30 and TRBJ2-7, with D perhaps being TRBD1 or TRBD2 (5 bases each). The CDR3 loop spans 15 amino acids. From germline, CDR1 is GTSNPN and CDR2 SVGIG (reference sequence). CDR3: CALEPGLSNSYEQYF. The CDR3 nucleotides are TGTGCACTGGAACCGGGGCTTTCGAACTCCTACGAGCAGTACTTC.

The chain links TRBV7-9 to TRBJ2-3, with 8 bases lining up with TRBD2. This CDR3 contains 15 residues. Germline CDR1 reads SEHNR; CDR2 reads FQNEAQ (reference sequence). The trim removed 2 bases at V and 4 bases at J, leaving 5 bases unmatched. CDR3 sequence: CASSLRTGGADTQYF. The DNA of the CDR3 is TGTGCCAGCAGCTTACGGACCGGGGGGGCAGATACGCAGTATTTT.

The sample holds one count of this clone. The chain carries TRBV7-3 and TRBJ2-7, with 13 bases identical to TRBD2. J gave up 4 bases and V 5 bases, and 5 bases lay outside the gene matches. The germline V gene has CDR1 SGHTA and CDR2 FQGTGA. The CDR3 totals 15 residues. CDR3 sequence: CASSPTSGRAYEQYF. The CDR3 DNA reads as TGTGCCAGCAGCCCAACTAGCGGGAGGGCGTACGAGCAGTACTTC.

This chain joins TRBV9 and TRBJ2-1; the match to TRBD2 covers 8 bases. The V gene's germline CDR1 is SGDLS and CDR2 YYNGEE. Losses at the gene ends were 3 bases for V and 2 bases for J; bases not matched to a gene: 10. The CDR3 sequence is 17 residues long. The CDR3 DNA reads TGTGCCAGCAGCGCCCCTTCGAGCGGGAGCGCCTACAATGAGCAGTTCTTC. Its translation: CASSAPSSGSAYNEQFF.

This chain links TRBV2 with TRBJ2-7, with D uncertain. V was trimmed by 10 bases and J by 0 bases, leaving 16 bases between them. The CDR3 is made up of 14 amino acids. Germline V gene lookup returns CDR1 SNHLY and CDR2 FYNNEI. The CDR3 sequence is CANSVGSSSYEQYF. DNA for the CDR3: TGTGCCAACAGCGTCGGCTCAAGCTCCTACGAGCAGTACTTC.